This TCR beta chain appears in the sequencing data of a study of graft-versus-host responses after intestinal transplantation. Method: immunoSEQ multiplex PCR; TCRdb's copy keeps in-frame clones and lacks some. The sample includes 60,000 or so clones, more than 75% of them seen just once. Whole-study results and caveats: Investigators detected GvH clones in recipient marrow, with some emerging earlier in ileum or blood.

As regards this clone: The antigen is not known.

With V trimmed by 0 bases and J by 11 bases, 9 bases remained unmatched. This CDR3 contains 14 residues. Germline loops: CDR1 SGHRS, CDR2 YFSETQ. The sample here was PBMCs, taken 118 to 130 days after intestinal transplantation. The chain employs TRBV5-1 and TRBJ2-5, with 8 positions matching TRBD1. This clonotype originated in a human patient who received an intestinal transplant, so some T cells may come from the graft donor. CDR3 nucleotides: TGCGCCAGCAGCTTGGGACAGGGGTCCTCGGAGCAGTACTTC. Protein: CASSLGQGSSEQYF.